This T cell receptor beta chain was sequenced during a study of early stage breast cancer tumors. The study's findings and limits: Tumors had around 2.4-fold higher T cell density than normal breast. Tumor and normal breast were distinguished via blood comparison in 14 of 16 patients.

Repertoires were generated with immunoSEQ multiplex PCR, while TCRdb's copy carries only in-frame clones and drops some. This table holds some 20,000 clones, around 83% found once. The CDR3 length is 15 residues. V lost 7 bases and J lost 4; bases outside the gene matches: 6. Germline values: CDR1 MNHEY, CDR2 SVGAGI. This clone was found once. Antigen specificity is unknown. The sequence was collected from a person between 65 and 80 years old with breast cancer. Sequencing used blood. The gene calls are TRBV6-5 and TRBJ1-6; 8 nucleotides line up with TRBD1. The CDR3 region has the DNA TGTGCCAGCACTAAGGGACAGGCATATAATTCACCCCTCCACTTT. The encoded protein is CASTKGQAYNSPLHF.